This T cell receptor (beta chain) comes out of a study of early T cells in non-severe SARS-CoV-2 infection. This clonotype was seen many times. There are 15 residues in the CDR3. Germline V CDR1 and CDR2: SGHTA, FQGNSA. With V trimmed by 5 bases and J by 1 base, 3 bases remained unmatched. In the library, individual cDNA molecules carried attached unique molecular identifiers. TCRdb itself ran the 5' RACE reads through MiXCR, one entry per CDR3 protein. The table lists approximately 50,000 distinct CDR3 sequences, about 9.8% of them singletons, with over 6.5% in the top ten. Sequenced material: whole blood. This sequence originates from an adult who was a healthcare worker with PCR-confirmed SARS-CoV-2 infection or an uninfected control (not recorded which). The chain uses TRBV7-2 and TRBJ1-4, with TRBD1 identical over 8 bases. The DNA of the CDR3 is TGTGCCAGCAGCGGACAGGGAGGAACTAATGAAAAACTGTTTTTT. Protein product: CASSGQGGTNEKLFF.